Shown below are 6 T cell receptor beta chains from a single sample sequenced in a study of blood T cell repertoires in COVID-19. The data were produced by immunoSEQ multiplex PCR, yet TCRdb's version contains in-frame clones alone and is incomplete. The sample lists around 50,000 clones; 86% were seen once. Sequences were obtained from peripheral blood. These receptor sequences come from a woman of 80 years or more with acute or convalescent COVID-19.

V is TRBV6-6 and J is TRBJ2-1; the D gene is possibly TRBD2 (6 bases). Trimming shortened V by 6 bases and J by 4 bases, and 19 bases separated the two germline ends. This CDR3 contains 16 residues. Looked up from germline, CDR1 is MNHNY and CDR2 is SVGAGI (reference sequence). The CDR3 loop reads CASRPNEGGGYNEQFF. The CDR3 DNA sequence: TGTGCCAGCAGGCCCAATGAGGGAGGCGGGTACAATGAGCAGTTCTTC.

This sequence joins TRBV25-1 and TRBJ2-5, with a possible D match to TRBD2 (6 bases). V lost 2 bases to trimming and J lost 3 bases, with 10 bases between them. Germline-derived CDR1 and CDR2 are MGHDK and SYGVNS. This CDR3 comprises 14 residues. The CDR3 reads CASSEPSAKETQYF. The DNA for the CDR3 is TGTGCCAGCAGTGAACCTAGCGCGAAAGAGACCCAGTACTTC.

This chain links TRBV27 with TRBJ1-4; a possible D gene is TRBD1 (5 bases). CDR3 length equals 15 residues. CDR1 is MNHEY and CDR2 is SMNVEV in the germline V gene (reference sequence). Trimming shortened V by 2 bases and J by 8 bases, and 15 bases separated the two germline ends. CDR3: CASSLRGGAGEKLFF. The CDR3 coding sequence is TGTGCCAGCAGTTTAAGGGGAGGGGCGGGGGAAAAACTGTTTTTT.

This chain links TRBV30 with TRBJ1-1; maybe TRBD1 (6 bases). The length of the CDR3 is 15 residues. In germline, CDR1 is GTSNPN, CDR2 SVGIG (reference sequence). Trimming pared 2 bases from V and 7 bases from J, leaving 20 bases between. CDR3 region: CAWSNSYRDGDEAFF. The CDR3 nucleotides are TGTGCCTGGAGTAACTCCTACAGGGATGGGGATGAAGCTTTCTTT.

The chain carries TRBV2 and TRBJ2-3; 7 nucleotides agree with TRBD2. The CDR3 spans 15 residues. The junction had 6 bases not matched to a gene; V was cut back by 2 bases and J by 4 bases. Germline V gives CDR1 SNHLY, CDR2 FYNNEI. The CDR3 loop reads CASSEWGEGADTQYF. The DNA for the CDR3 is TGTGCCAGCAGTGAATGGGGGGAGGGCGCAGATACGCAGTATTTT.

This chain links TRBV6-5 with TRBJ1-1; 7 bases are shared with TRBD1. Germline loops: CDR1 MNHEY, CDR2 SVGAGI. Losses at the gene ends were 2 bases for V and 5 bases for J; bases not matched to a gene: 11. CDR3 length equals 16 residues. The CDR3 DNA reads as TGTGCCAGCAGTTACCTTAAAAGACAGGGAAGGACTGAAGCTTTCTTT. Amino acids: CASSYLKRQGRTEAFF.